This TCR beta chain was obtained from a study of cytomegalovirus exposure and HLA in healthy donors. Study as a whole: Early release data held 85 million or so unique TCRs from HLA-typed donors.

In regard to this clone: The target antigen is unknown.

PCR used 60 Vbeta primers and 13 Jbeta primers. Sequencing was performed with immunoSEQ multiplex PCR; in TCRdb, only in-frame clones are kept and a portion is missing. The data contain approximately 150,000 clones, roughly 62% of them seen just once; the ten biggest clones take up approximately 1.7%. The length of the CDR3 is 16 residues. Germline lookup yields CDR1 GTSNPN and CDR2 SVGIG (reference sequence). V lost 5 bases, J lost 0 bases, and 19 bases lay in between. Study-level findings and limits: A later analysis found most CMV-associated TCR beta chains apparently HLA-restricted. A later analysis reportedly found fewer N-insertions in an Asian-associated ancestry cluster than the roughly 670-donor mean. The study dropped some indistinguishable V segments, TRBV6-2 and TRBV6-3 among them.

V usage is TRBV30 and J usage is TRBJ1-2; D may be TRBD1 (5 bases). The sequence derives from a male donor in good health and CMV-seronegative. What was sequenced was PBMCs. CDR3 sequence: CAWVPPGGRTNYGYTF. The CDR3 bases are TGTGCCTGGGTTCCGCCCGGGGGGAGAACTAACTATGGCTACACCTTC.